Shown below are 5 T cell receptor beta chains from a single sample sequenced in a study of blood T cell repertoires in COVID-19. TCRdb's copy holds only in-frame clones and misses some; the assay was immunoSEQ multiplex PCR. The data hold hundreds of thousands of clones, with 85% observed a single time. Sequenced input: PBMCs or T cells enriched from blood (not recorded which). These receptors came from a woman aged 45-59 years who had recovered from COVID-19.

The rearrangement uses TRBV29-1 and TRBJ1-2, with a tentative D call TRBD1 (5 bases). Germline V gives CDR1 SQVTM, CDR2 ANQGSEA. Trimming removed 4 bases from V and 7 bases from J, with 10 bases in between. The CDR3 has 11 amino acids. DNA of the CDR3: TGCAGCGTTGGGGCCGGGGGTGGCTACACCTTC. Translating gives CSVGAGGGYTF.

A note on this clone: The same CDR3 can be traced to other DNA sequences in this sample. The chain couples TRBV5-1 to TRBJ2-7; TRBD1 matches at 11 bases. The CDR3 is made up of 14 amino acids. In germline, CDR1 is SGHRS, CDR2 YFSETQ. The J segment lost 5 bases and the V segment lost 4 bases, leaving 5 bases of the junction unmatched. The CDR3 region has the DNA TGCGCCAGCAGCGGGGGACAGGGGGTGGACGAGCAGTACTTC. Amino acids: CASSGGQGVDEQYF.

The rearrangement uses TRBV4-1 and TRBJ2-7; D is possibly TRBD1 (6 bases). The CDR3 runs 15 residues. Germline V gene lookup returns CDR1 MGHRA and CDR2 YSYEKL. The V gene lost 2 bases and the J gene lost 6 bases, with 17 bases spanning the gap. The CDR3: CASSQTGSGMGEQYF. CDR3 bases: TGCGCCAGCAGCCAAACAGGGTCCGGAATGGGCGAGCAGTACTTC.

The chain combines TRBV7-9 with TRBJ2-1; 14 positions agree with TRBD2. The CDR3 has 18 residues. Per the germline V gene, CDR1 is SEHNR and CDR2 is FQNEAQ (reference sequence). J was trimmed by 4 bases and V by 1 base; bases with no gene match: 6. The CDR3 loop reads CASSLGGTSGSSYNEQFF. CDR3 DNA sequence: TGTGCCAGCAGCTTAGGGGGGACTAGCGGGAGTTCGTACAATGAGCAGTTCTTC.

This chain joins TRBV20-1 and TRBJ1-3; TRBD1 is a possible D gene (6 bases). From germline, CDR1 is DFQATT and CDR2 SNEGSKA (reference sequence). The CDR3 is 14 amino acids. V was clipped by 3 bases and J by 0 bases, with 9 bases between them. The CDR3 coding sequence is TGCAGTGCTAGTAACAGGGCCTCTGGAAACACCATATATTTT. Its protein product is CSASNRASGNTIYF.